The rows below give T cell receptor beta chains drawn from one sample of a study of blood T cell repertoires in COVID-19. Clones were sequenced by immunoSEQ multiplex PCR, and TCRdb holds only the in-frame ones, with some missing. Of about 150,000 clones in the sample, 87% are singletons; the top ten hold about 6.5%. The source material was peripheral blood. All receptors come from a man of 80 years or more with acute or convalescent COVID-19. The CDR3 runs from the conserved cysteine through the conserved F or W. A D gene is named only where the DNA matches it firmly. The size field is filled for only some rows; it gives once, few, many or a size class.

size	D	V	J	CDR3	DNA
once	.	TRBV28	TRBJ1-3	CASISGFSGNTIYF	TGTGCCAGCATTTCAGGGTTCTCTGGAAACACCATATATTTT
once	TRBD1	TRBV24-1	TRBJ1-1	CATSFTGGTEAFF	TGTGCCACCAGTTTTACAGGGGGAACTGAAGCTTTCTTT
.	.	TRBV5-6	TRBJ1-2	CASSSTDRMYGYTF	TGTGCCAGCAGCTCCACTGACAGGATGTATGGCTACACCTTC
.	TRBD1	TRBV19	TRBJ2-5	CASSIGGQLHQETQYF	TGTGCCAGTAGTATAGGGGGACAGCTTCACCAAGAGACCCAGTACTTC
.	TRBD2	TRBV5-1	TRBJ2-1	CASSPKTSGSYNEQFF	TGCGCCAGCAGCCCGAAGACTAGCGGAAGCTACAATGAGCAGTTCTTC
.	.	TRBV11-2	TRBJ1-3	CASSRTVAGNTIYF	TGTGCCAGCAGTCGGACAGTGGCTGGAAACACCATATATTTT
.	TRBD2	TRBV19	TRBJ2-5	CASGLAETQYF	TGTGCCAGCGGACTAGCTGAGACCCAGTACTTC
.	TRBD1	TRBV7-9	TRBJ1-2	CASSSLRDREYGYTF	TGTGCCAGCAGCTCACTCAGGGACAGGGAGTATGGCTACACCTTC
.	.	TRBV5-1	TRBJ2-1	CASSVDSYNEQFF	TGCGCCAGCAGTGTTGACAGTTACAATGAGCAGTTCTTC
.	.	TRBV5-1	TRBJ1-3	CASTSGTPGNTIYF	TGCGCCAGCACGTCCGGGACACCTGGAAACACCATATATTTT
.	TRBD1	TRBV7-2	TRBJ1-6	CASSLVRTGDSPLHF	TGTGCCAGCAGCTTAGTACGGACAGGGGATTCACCCCTCCACTTT
.	TRBD1	TRBV27	TRBJ2-6	CASSLFLGQGKAGANVLTF	TGTGCCAGCAGTTTATTTCTAGGACAGGGGAAAGCTGGGGCCAACGTCCTGACTTTC
.	.	TRBV6-2/TRBV6-3	TRBJ1-1	CASSFLNTEAFF	TGTGCCAGCAGTTTTCTCAACACTGAAGCTTTCTTT
.	.	TRBV7-9	TRBJ2-1	CASSPTRLDNEQFF	TGTGCCAGCAGCCCCACCAGGCTGGACAATGAGCAGTTCTTC
.	.	TRBV25-1	TRBJ1-1	CASSVPGGGNTEAFF	TGTGCCAGCAGTGTGCCCGGGGGAGGAAACACTGAAGCTTTCTTT
.	.	TRBV14	TRBJ2-1	CASSWDTEYNEQFF	TGTGCCAGCAGCTGGGACACCGAATACAATGAGCAGTTCTTC
.	.	TRBV5-4	TRBJ2-1	CASSPRQINEQFF	TGTGCCAGCAGCCCTAGACAGATCAATGAGCAGTTCTTC
.	.	TRBV5-1	TRBJ1-5	CASSLEGGNSNQPQHF	TGCGCCAGCAGCTTGGAAGGGGGAAATAGCAATCAGCCCCAGCATTTT
.	.	TRBV7-2	TRBJ1-1	CASSSSGGLNTEAFF	TGTGCCAGCAGCTCCAGCGGGGGTTTGAACACTGAAGCTTTCTTT
.	.	TRBV19	TRBJ1-2	CASTGGSDGYTF	TGTGCCAGTACGGGGGGTTCGGATGGCTACACCTTC
once	.	TRBV5-6	TRBJ2-1	CASSPISGGLFNEQFF	TGTGCCAGCAGCCCGATTTCAGGTGGGCTTTTCAATGAGCAGTTCTTC
.	.	TRBV21-1	TRBJ2-7	CASSRFRHNTYEQYF	TGTGCCAGCAGTCGATTTCGACACAACACCTACGAGCAGTACTTC